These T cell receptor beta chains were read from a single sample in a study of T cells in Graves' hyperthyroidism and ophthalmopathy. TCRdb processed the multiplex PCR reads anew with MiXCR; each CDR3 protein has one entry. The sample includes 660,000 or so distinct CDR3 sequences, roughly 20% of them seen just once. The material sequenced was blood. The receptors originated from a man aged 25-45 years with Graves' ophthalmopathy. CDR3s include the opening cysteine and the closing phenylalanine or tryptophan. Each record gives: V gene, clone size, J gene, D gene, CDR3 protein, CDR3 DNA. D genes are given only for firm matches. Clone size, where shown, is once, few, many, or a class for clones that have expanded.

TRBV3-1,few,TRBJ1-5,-,CASSQELRVRGDSNQPQHF,TGTGCCAGCAGCCAAGAGCTCAGGGTTCGGGGGGATAGCAATCAGCCCCAGCATTTT
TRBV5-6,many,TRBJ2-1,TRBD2,CASSLVKLATYNEQFF,TGTGCCAGCAGCTTGGTTAAACTAGCGACCTACAATGAGCAGTTCTTC
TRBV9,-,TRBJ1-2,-,CASSANLGNYGYTF,TGTGCCAGCAGCGCCAACCTTGGGAACTATGGCTACACCTTC
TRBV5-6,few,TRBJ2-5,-,CASSLISAGRLETQYF,TGTGCCAGCAGCTTGATCTCGGCAGGGAGGTTAGAGACCCAGTACTTC
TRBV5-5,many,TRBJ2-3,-,CASSLGGWERLRTDTQYF,TGTGCCAGCAGCTTGGGGGGCTGGGAGCGGCTCCGCACAGATACGCAGTATTTT
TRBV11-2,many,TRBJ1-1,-,CASSLEPLVTEAFF,TGTGCCAGCAGCTTAGAACCTCTTGTTACTGAAGCTTTCTTT
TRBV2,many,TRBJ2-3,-,CASKKTYTDTQYF,TGTGCCAGCAAGAAGACCTATACAGATACGCAGTATTTT
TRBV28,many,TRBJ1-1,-,CASSLSRKAEAFF,TGTGCCAGCAGTTTATCGAGGAAGGCTGAAGCTTTCTTT
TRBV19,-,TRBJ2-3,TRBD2,CASSSQTSGRGDTQYF,TGTGCCAGTAGTTCTCAGACTAGCGGGAGAGGAGATACGCAGTATTTT
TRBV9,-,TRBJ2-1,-,CASSVGNGRTGNEQFF,TGTGCCAGCAGCGTAGGAAACGGTAGGACTGGGAATGAGCAGTTCTTC
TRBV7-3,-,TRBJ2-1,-,CASSLNLGQNEQFF,TGTGCCAGCAGCTTAAATCTGGGACAAAATGAGCAGTTCTTC
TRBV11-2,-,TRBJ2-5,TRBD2,CASSLGTSGTSPYF,TGTGCCAGCAGCTTGGGGACTAGCGGGACCTCTCCGTACTTC
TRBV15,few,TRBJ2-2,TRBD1,CATSRDLGTGATGELFF,TGTGCCACCAGCAGAGATCTCGGGACAGGCGCCACCGGGGAGCTGTTTTTT
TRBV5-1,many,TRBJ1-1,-,CASSREGQMNTEAFF,TGCGCCAGCAGCCGCGAAGGACAGATGAACACTGAAGCTTTCTTT
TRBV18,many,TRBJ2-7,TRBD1,CASSPGTGSYEQYF,TGTGCCAGCAGCCCTGGGACAGGATCCTACGAGCAGTACTTC
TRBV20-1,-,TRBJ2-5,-,CSARDLQGVQETQYF,TGCAGTGCTAGAGACCTCCAGGGAGTCCAAGAGACCCAGTACTTC